The 5 T cell receptor beta chains below were found in one sample sequenced in a study of T cell responses to AZD1222 COVID-19 vaccine. This table comes from immunoSEQ multiplex PCR, and its TCRdb copy is limited to in-frame clones, with some not included. In the table there are about 99,000 clones, approximately 90% of which are singletons. Sequencing used peripheral blood, obtained 28 days after the second AZD1222 dose. These receptor sequences come from an adult who received the AZD1222 COVID-19 vaccine.

The chain links TRBV6-5 to TRBJ2-5; D remains unclear. V was clipped by 6 bases and J by 7 bases, with 15 bases between them. The CDR3 has 13 residues. The germline CDR1 and CDR2 sequences are MNHEY and SVGAGI. CDR3 coding DNA: TGTGCCAGCAGGTTCCTTACGGCCGGGACCCAGTACTTC. Amino acid sequence: CASRFLTAGTQYF.

This clone showed up just a few times. The chain employs TRBV28 and TRBJ2-6; 15 bases line up with TRBD2. V lost 3 bases, J lost 3 bases, and 9 bases stayed unmatched. Per germline, CDR1 MDHEN and CDR2 SYDVKM. The CDR3 length is 20 residues. For the CDR3, the DNA is TGTGCCAGCAGTTTCCCCACAGGGACTAGCGGGAGGTATGGGGCCAACGTCCTGACTTTC. It codes for CASSFPTGTSGRYGANVLTF.

This clone has a single count. The chain joins TRBV15 to TRBJ1-1, with D unclear. The CDR3 covers 13 residues. V lost 8 bases and J 3 bases, leaving 13 bases between the germline ends. Germline lookup yields CDR1 LNHNV and CDR2 YYDKDF (reference sequence). The CDR3 DNA reads as TGTGCCACCGGAGCACCCGAGGACACTGAAGCTTTCTTT. Translating it yields CATGAPEDTEAFF. Supplemented by reference TRBV15 and TRBJ1-1, the full variable domain reads DAMVIQNPRYQVTQFGKPVTLSCSQTLNHNVMYWYQQKSSQAPKLLFHYYDKDFNNEADTPDNFQSRRPNTSFCFLDIRSPGLGDTAMYLCATGAPEDTEAFFGQGTRLTVV.

V is TRBV18 and J is TRBJ2-7, with D possibly TRBD1 on 6 matching bases. Germline assignment: CDR1 KGHSH and CDR2 LQKENI. V lost 5 bases to trimming and J lost 2 bases, with 16 bases between them. There are 15 residues in the CDR3. CDR3 amino acids: CASSGDILGAYEQYF. CDR3 DNA: TGTGCCAGCTCAGGGGACATCCTCGGGGCCTACGAGCAGTACTTC.

V usage is TRBV6-2 or TRBV6-3 and J usage is TRBJ1-1, with 7 bases aligning to TRBD1. This CDR3 contains 17 residues. Germline V gives CDR1 MNHEY, CDR2 SVGEGT. Trimming removed 5 bases from V and 0 bases from J; junction bases left unmatched: 12. The CDR3 DNA is TGTGCCAGCAGTAGCCCCCGGGACAGACTCATGAACACTGAAGCTTTCTTT. This codes for CASSSPRDRLMNTEAFF.